This entry concerns a single T cell receptor beta chain. The CDR3 extends over 16 amino acids. Germline trimming cut 1 base from V and 5 bases from J; bases unmatched to any gene: 6. The germline V gene has CDR1 LGHDT and CDR2 YNNKEL (reference sequence). This sample was taken from a study of blood T cell repertoires in COVID-19. Study-level information: Sites across the United States, Italy and Spain contributed samples from acute and convalescent COVID-19.

Original methodology: The authors estimated nucleated cell counts from reference gene primer amplification. The method was immunoSEQ multiplex PCR; TCRdb's version includes in-frame clones alone and lacks a portion of them. That table supplies the V and J calls and clone size; D and trimming were determined from the DNA. The table lists about 200,000 clones, more than 75% of them singletons. The gene calls are TRBV3-1 (or the pseudogene TRBV3-2) and TRBJ1-5; 9 bases fit TRBD1. The sequencing sample was made of peripheral blood. The clonotype was recovered from an older woman with COVID-19, enrolled during active disease. DNA of the CDR3: TGTGCCAGCAGCCAAGGACCGGGACAGGGCTATCAGCCCCAGCATTTT. As protein: CASSQGPGQGYQPQHF.